These 10 T cell receptor beta chains came from one sample sequenced in a study of T cells in tuberculosis. Here immunoSEQ multiplex PCR was the method, and the copy in TCRdb shows in-frame clones only, minus some. The sample has about 40,000 clones; roughly 95% are singletons. The time point denotes: new active TB diagnosis, blood taken before or within 7 days of starting treatment. The starting material was PBMCs, obtained at tuberculosis diagnosis. The receptors were sampled from an adult with tuberculosis.

The V call is TRBV6-5, the J call TRBJ2-4; maybe TRBD2 (5 bases). Germline lookup yields CDR1 MNHEY and CDR2 SVGAGI. The CDR3 spans 13 residues. V gave up 9 bases and J gave up 0 bases, with 9 bases separating them. The CDR3 is CASRGIAKNIQYF. CDR3 coding DNA: TGTGCCAGTAGAGGGATAGCCAAAAACATTCAGTACTTC.

CDR3: CASRSLGTRGYEQYF. The CDR3 DNA reads as TGTGCCAGCAGATCTTTGGGGACAAGGGGCTACGAGCAGTACTTC. V is TRBV6-5 and J is TRBJ2-7, with D perhaps matching TRBD1 (6 bases). Per the germline V gene, CDR1 is MNHEY and CDR2 is SVGAGI. The V and J ends lost 6 bases and 3 bases respectively, with 18 bases between them. This CDR3 is built from 15 residues.

The rearrangement links TRBV5-6 to TRBJ1-5; TRBD1 is a possible D gene (6 bases). Trimming stripped 4 bases from V and 3 bases from J, with 14 bases between. Germline V CDR1 and CDR2: SGHDT, YYEEEE. The length of the CDR3 is 15 residues. CDR3 in DNA: TGTGCCAGCAGCCTGGGGGGGCGAATCAATCAGCCCCAGCATTTT. This translates into CASSLGGRINQPQHF.

The V call is TRBV18, the J call TRBJ1-1; TRBD1 aligns across 7 bases. The V gene's germline CDR1 is KGHSH and CDR2 LQKENI. Unmatched junction bases numbered 7, after V lost 3 bases and J lost 0 bases. The CDR3 sequence is 16 residues long. The CDR3 DNA reads as TGTGCCAGCTCACCGGTACTCACAGGGGTGAACACTGAAGCTTTCTTT. Residues: CASSPVLTGVNTEAFF.

The chain links TRBV5-1 to TRBJ1-2; 11 bases fit TRBD1. The CDR3 is made up of 15 amino acids. Germline V gives CDR1 SGHRS, CDR2 YFSETQ. V trimming: 4 bases; J trimming: 0 bases; junction bases outside the gene matches: 2. CDR3 DNA: TGCGCCAGCAGCCAGGGACAGGGGGCTAACTATGGCTACACCTTC. Its translation: CASSQGQGANYGYTF.

This clone was seen once. V and J are TRBV5-1 and TRBJ1-3, with D maybe TRBD1 (5 bases). Trimming left V 0 bases short and J 5 bases short, with 12 bases between. The CDR3 extends over 15 amino acids. Germline V gene data show CDR1 as SGHRS and CDR2 as YFSETQ. CDR3 sequence: CASSLGAGRRNTIYF. CDR3 sequence (DNA): TGCGCCAGCAGCTTGGGGGCAGGGCGAAGAAACACCATATATTTT.

This chain links TRBV6-6 with TRBJ1-1; D unresolved. Per the germline V gene, CDR1 is MNHNY and CDR2 is SVGAGI (reference sequence). V shed 0 bases and J shed 7 bases, with 6 bases lying between them. The length of the CDR3 is 12 residues. The CDR3 DNA reads TGTGCCAGCAGTTACTCCGCGAATGAAGCTTTCTTT. Its translation: CASSYSANEAFF.

This clone was seen once. The chain combines TRBV5-8 with TRBJ1-5; D is possibly TRBD1 (5 bases). This CDR3 is 15 amino acids long. V lost 3 bases and J lost 3, with 13 bases in between. Germline CDR1 SGHTS, CDR2 YDEGEE. The CDR3 sequence: CASSYIDRPNQPQHF. The CDR3 nucleotides are TGTGCCAGCAGCTATATCGACAGACCCAATCAGCCCCAGCATTTT.

V and J are TRBV21-1 and TRBJ1-4; the table gives TRBD1 as D, unverified against the DNA. TRBV21-1 is labeled a pseudogene. This CDR3 contains 23 residues. The CDR3 DNA reads TGTGCCAGCAGCAAAGCGTCTTTTGCTGGGAACGGAGGGACAGGGGAGGGTTGCGAAAAACTGTTTTTT. It specifies CASSKASFAGNGGTGEGCEKLFF.

The V call is TRBV25-1, the J call TRBJ2-7; D unclear. This CDR3 contains 16 residues. Trimming left V 2 bases short and J 0 bases short, with 14 bases between. Germline V gene sequence: CDR1 MGHDK, CDR2 SYGVNS. CDR3 sequence reads: CASSEPAAKHSYEQYF. CDR3 nucleotide sequence: TGTGCCAGCAGTGAACCTGCGGCCAAACACTCCTACGAGCAGTACTTC.